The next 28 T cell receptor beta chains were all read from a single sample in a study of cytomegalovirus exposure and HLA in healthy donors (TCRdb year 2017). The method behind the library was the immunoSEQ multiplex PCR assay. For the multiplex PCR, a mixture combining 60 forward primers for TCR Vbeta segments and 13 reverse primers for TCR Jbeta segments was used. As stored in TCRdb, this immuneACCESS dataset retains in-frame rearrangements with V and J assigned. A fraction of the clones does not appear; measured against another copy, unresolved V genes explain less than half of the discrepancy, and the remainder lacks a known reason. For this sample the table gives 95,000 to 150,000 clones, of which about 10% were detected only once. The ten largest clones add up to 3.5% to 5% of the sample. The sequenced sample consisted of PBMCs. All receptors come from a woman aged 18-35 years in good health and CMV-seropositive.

The CDR3 here is CASSPTSPRGEQYF. CDR3 bases: TGTGCCAGCAGCCCGACTAGCCCCAGGGGCGAGCAGTACTTC. The rearrangement links TRBV11-2 to TRBJ2-7; TRBD2 is a possible D gene (7 bases). CDR1 is SGHAT, CDR2 FQNNGV, per germline. Trimming shortened V by 5 bases and J by 6 bases, and 17 bases separated the two germline ends. CDR3 length equals 14 residues.

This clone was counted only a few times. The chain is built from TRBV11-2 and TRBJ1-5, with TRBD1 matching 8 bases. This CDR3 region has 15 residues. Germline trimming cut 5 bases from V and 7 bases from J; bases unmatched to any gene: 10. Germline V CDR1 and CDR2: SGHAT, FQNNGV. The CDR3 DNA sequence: TGTGCCAGCAGCCCGGACGGACAGGGAGGGCAGCCCCAGCATTTT. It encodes CASSPDGQGGQPQHF. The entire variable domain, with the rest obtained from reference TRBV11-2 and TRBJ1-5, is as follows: EAGVAQSPRYKIIEKRQSVAFWCNPISGHATLYWYQQILGQGPKLLIQFQNNGVVDDSQLPKDRFSAERLKGVDSTLKIQPAKLEDSAVYLCASSPDGQGGQPQHFGDGTRLSIL.

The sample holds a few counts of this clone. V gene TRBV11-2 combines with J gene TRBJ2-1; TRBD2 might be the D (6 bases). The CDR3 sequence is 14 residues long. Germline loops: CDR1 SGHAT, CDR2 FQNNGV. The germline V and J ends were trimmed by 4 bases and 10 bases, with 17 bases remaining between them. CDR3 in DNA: TGTGCCAGCAGCTCGGCCCGGGAGTTGACGGAGCAGTTCTTC. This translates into CASSSARELTEQFF.

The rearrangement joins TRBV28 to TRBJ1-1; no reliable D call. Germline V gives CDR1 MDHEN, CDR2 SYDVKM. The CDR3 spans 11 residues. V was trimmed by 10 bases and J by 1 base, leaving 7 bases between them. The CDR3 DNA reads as TGTGCCACCAACTCGAACACTGAAGCTTTCTTT. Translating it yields CATNSNTEAFF. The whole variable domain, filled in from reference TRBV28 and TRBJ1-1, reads DVKVTQSSRYLVKRTGEKVFLECVQDMDHENMFWYRQDPGLGLRLIYFSYDVKMKEKGDIPEGYSVSREKKERFSLILESASTNQTSMYLCATNSNTEAFFGQGTRLTVV.

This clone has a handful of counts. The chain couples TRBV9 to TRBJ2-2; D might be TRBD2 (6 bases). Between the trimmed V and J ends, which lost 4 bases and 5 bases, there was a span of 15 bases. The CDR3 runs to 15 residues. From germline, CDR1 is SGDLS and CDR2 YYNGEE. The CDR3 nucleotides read TGTGCCAGCAGCTCATCCGGGACTGGGACCGGGGAGCTGTTTTTT. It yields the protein CASSSSGTGTGELFF.

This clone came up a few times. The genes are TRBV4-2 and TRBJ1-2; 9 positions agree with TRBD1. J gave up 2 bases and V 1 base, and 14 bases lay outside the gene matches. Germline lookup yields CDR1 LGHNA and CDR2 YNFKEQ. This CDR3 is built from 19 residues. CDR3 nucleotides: TGTGCCAGCAGCCAAGTTCGAAAGGGGACAGGGCACACAAACTATGGCTACACCTTC. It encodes CASSQVRKGTGHTNYGYTF.

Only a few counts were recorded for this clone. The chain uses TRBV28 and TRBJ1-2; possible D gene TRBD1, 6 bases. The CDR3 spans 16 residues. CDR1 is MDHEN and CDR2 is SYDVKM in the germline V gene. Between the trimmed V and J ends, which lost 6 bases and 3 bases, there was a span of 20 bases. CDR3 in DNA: TGTGCCAGCAGGGGGAGCAAAGGGGGAGGGGACTATGGCTACACCTTC. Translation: CASRGSKGGGDYGYTF.

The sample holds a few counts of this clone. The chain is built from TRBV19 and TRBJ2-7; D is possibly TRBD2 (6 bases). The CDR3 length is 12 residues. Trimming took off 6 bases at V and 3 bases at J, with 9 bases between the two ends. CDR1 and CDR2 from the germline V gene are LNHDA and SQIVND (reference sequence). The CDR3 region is CASSRGNYEQYF. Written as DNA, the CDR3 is TGTGCCAGTAGCCGGGGGAACTACGAGCAGTACTTC. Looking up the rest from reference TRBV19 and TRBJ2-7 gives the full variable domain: DGGITQSPKYLFRKEGQNVTLSCEQNLNHDAMYWYRQDPGQGLRLIYYSQIVNDFQKGDIAEGYSVSREKKESFPLTVTSAQKNPTAFYLCASSRGNYEQYFGPGTRLTVT.

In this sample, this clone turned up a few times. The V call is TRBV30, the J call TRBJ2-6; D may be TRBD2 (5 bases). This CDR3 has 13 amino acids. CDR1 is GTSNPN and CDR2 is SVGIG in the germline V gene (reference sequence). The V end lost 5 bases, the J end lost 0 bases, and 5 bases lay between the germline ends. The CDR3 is CAWGSSGANVLTF. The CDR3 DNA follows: TGTGCCTGGGGGAGCTCTGGGGCCAACGTCCTGACTTTC.

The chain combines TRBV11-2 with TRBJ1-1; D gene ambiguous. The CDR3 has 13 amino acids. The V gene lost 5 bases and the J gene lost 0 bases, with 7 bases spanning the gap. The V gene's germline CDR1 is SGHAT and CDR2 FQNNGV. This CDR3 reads CASSNQMNTEAFF. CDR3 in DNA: TGTGCCAGCAGCAATCAGATGAACACTGAAGCTTTCTTT.

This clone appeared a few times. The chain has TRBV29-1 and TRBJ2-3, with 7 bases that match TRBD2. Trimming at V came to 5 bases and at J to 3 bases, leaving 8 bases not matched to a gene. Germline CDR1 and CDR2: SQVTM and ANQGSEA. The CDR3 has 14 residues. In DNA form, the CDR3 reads TGCAGCGTTACCCACAGGCGGGGGACAGATACGCAGTATTTT. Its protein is CSVTHRRGTDTQYF.

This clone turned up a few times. The CDR3 sequence is CASSQGGFEQFF. The CDR3 bases are TGCGCCAGCAGCCAAGGGGGCTTTGAGCAGTTCTTC. This sequence joins TRBV4-1 and TRBJ2-1; perhaps TRBD1 as D (5 bases). Germline V gives CDR1 MGHRA, CDR2 YSYEKL. The CDR3 totals 12 residues. V gave up 1 base and J gave up 9 bases, with 7 bases separating them.

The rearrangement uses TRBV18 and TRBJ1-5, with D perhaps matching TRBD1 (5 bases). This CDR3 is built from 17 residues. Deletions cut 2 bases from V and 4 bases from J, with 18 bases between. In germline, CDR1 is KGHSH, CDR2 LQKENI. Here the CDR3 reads CASSPMGGGIANQPQHF. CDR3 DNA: TGTGCCAGCTCACCAATGGGGGGAGGAATTGCGAATCAGCCCCAGCATTTT.

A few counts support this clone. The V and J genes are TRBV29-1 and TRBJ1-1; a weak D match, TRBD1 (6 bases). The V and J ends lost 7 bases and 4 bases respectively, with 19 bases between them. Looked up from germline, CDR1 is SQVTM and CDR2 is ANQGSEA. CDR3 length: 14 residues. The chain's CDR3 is CSAAGTITVTEAFF. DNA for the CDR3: TGCAGCGCCGCCGGGACAATAACGGTCACTGAAGCTTTCTTT.

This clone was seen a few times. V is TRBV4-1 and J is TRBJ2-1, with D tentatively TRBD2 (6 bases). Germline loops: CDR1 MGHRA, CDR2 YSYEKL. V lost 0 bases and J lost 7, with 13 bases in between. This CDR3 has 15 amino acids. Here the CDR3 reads CASSQDWLATNEQFF. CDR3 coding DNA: TGCGCCAGCAGCCAAGATTGGCTAGCGACGAATGAGCAGTTCTTC.

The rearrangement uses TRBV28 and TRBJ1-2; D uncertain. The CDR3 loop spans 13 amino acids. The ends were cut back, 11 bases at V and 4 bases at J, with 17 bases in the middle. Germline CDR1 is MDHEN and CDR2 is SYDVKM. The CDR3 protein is CAAESTESYGYTF. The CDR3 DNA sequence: TGTGCCGCCGAATCTACAGAGTCCTATGGCTACACCTTC.

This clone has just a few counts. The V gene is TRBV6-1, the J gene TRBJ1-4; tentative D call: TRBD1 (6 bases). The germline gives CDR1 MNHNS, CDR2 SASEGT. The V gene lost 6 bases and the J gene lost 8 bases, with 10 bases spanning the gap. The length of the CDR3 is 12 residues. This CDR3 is CASRDSREKLFF. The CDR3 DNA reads TGTGCCAGCAGGGACAGTAGAGAAAAACTGTTTTTT.

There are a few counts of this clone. CDR3 sequence reads: CASSFIAGTHEQFF. The CDR3 DNA sequence: TGTGCCAGCAGCTTTATAGCGGGAACCCATGAGCAGTTCTTC. The gene calls are TRBV7-9 and TRBJ2-1, with TRBD2 matching 8 bases. The J segment lost 8 bases and the V segment lost 3 bases, leaving 6 bases of the junction unmatched. CDR1 is SEHNR and CDR2 is FQNEAQ in the germline V gene (reference sequence). The CDR3 extends over 14 amino acids.

The CDR3 DNA follows: TGCAGCGTTGTTTTGGAGGGGATGTACACTGAAGCTTTCTTT. The encoded protein is CSVVLEGMYTEAFF. The J gene is TRBJ1-1, the V gene TRBV29-1, with D maybe TRBD1 (5 bases). CDR3 size: 14 residues. Trimming took 4 bases from V and 3 from J, leaving 15 bases between them. Germline V gives CDR1 SQVTM, CDR2 ANQGSEA. Using reference TRBV29-1 and TRBJ1-1 for the parts outside the CDR3, the full variable domain is SAVISQKPSRDICQRGTSLTIQCQVDSQVTMMFWYRQQPGQSLTLIATANQGSEATYESGFVIDKFPISRPNLTFSTLTVSNMSPEDSSIYLCSVVLEGMYTEAFFGQGTRLTVV.

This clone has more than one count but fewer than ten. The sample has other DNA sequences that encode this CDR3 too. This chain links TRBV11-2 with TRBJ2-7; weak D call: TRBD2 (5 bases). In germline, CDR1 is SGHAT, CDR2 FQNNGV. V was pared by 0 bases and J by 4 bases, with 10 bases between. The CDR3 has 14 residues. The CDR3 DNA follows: TGTGCCAGCAGCTTAGATCCCAGCGGATACGAGCAGTACTTC. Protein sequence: CASSLDPSGYEQYF.

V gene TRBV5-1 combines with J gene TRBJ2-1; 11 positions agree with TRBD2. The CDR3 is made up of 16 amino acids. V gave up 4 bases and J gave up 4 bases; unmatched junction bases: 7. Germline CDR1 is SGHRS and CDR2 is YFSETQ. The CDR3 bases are TGCGCCAGCAGCGGCGCCGGGACTAGCGGTTACAATGAGCAGTTCTTC. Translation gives CASSGAGTSGYNEQFF.

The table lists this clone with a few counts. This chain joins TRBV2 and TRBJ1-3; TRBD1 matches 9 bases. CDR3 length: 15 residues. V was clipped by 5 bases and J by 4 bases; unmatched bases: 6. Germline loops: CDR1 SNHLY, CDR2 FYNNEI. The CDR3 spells CASSTQGAAGNTIYF. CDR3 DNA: TGTGCCAGCAGTACACAGGGGGCAGCGGGAAACACCATATATTTT.

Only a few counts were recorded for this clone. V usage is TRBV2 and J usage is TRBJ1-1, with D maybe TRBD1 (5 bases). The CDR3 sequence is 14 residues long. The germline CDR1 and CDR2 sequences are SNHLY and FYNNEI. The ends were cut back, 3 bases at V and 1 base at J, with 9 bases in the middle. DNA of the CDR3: TGTGCCAGCAGTGAGGTAGGGGCGAACACTGAAGCTTTCTTT. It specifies CASSEVGANTEAFF.

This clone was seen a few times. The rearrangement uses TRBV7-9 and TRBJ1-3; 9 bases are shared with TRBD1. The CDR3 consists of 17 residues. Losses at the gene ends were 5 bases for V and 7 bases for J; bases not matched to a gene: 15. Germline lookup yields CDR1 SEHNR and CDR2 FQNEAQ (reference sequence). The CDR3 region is CASSQGQGEGIRNTIYF. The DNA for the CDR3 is TGTGCCAGCAGCCAGGGACAGGGTGAAGGTATTAGGAACACCATATATTTT. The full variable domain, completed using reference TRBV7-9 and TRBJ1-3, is DTGVSQNPRHKITKRGQNVTFRCDPISEHNRLYWYRQTLGQGPEFLTYFQNEAQLEKSRLLSDRFSAERPKGSFSTLEIQRTEQGDSAMYLCASSQGQGEGIRNTIYFGEGSWLTVV.

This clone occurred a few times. The DNA of the CDR3 is TGTGCCTGGTCTGCAGGGGTCGGGTATGGCTACACCTTC. It translates to CAWSAGVGYGYTF. The rearrangement links TRBV30 to TRBJ1-2, with a tentative D call TRBD1 (6 bases). Deletions cut 5 bases from V and 5 bases from J, with 15 bases between. CDR3 length: 13 amino acids. Germline CDR1 and CDR2: GTSNPN and SVGIG (reference sequence).

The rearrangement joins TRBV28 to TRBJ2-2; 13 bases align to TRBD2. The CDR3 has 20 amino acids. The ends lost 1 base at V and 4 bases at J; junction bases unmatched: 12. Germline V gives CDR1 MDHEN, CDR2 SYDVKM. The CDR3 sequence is CASSLSGTSGTRVLTGELFF. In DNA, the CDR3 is TGTGCCAGCAGTTTATCCGGGACTAGCGGGACTCGGGTTCTCACCGGGGAGCTGTTTTTT.

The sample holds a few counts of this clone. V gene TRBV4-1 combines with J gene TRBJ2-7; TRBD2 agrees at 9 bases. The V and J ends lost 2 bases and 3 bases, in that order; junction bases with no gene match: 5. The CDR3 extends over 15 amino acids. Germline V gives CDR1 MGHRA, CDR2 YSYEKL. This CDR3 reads CASSQLAGTHYEQYF. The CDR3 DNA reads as TGCGCCAGCAGCCAACTAGCGGGGACCCACTACGAGCAGTACTTC.

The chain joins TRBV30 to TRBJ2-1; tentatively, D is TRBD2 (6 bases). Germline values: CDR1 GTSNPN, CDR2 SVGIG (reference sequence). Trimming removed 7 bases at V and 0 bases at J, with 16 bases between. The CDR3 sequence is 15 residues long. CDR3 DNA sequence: TGTGCCTCTTCACGCGGCGGGGCCTCCTACAATGAGCAGTTCTTC. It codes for CASSRGGASYNEQFF.